One sample yielded the 24 T cell receptor beta chains listed below, sequenced in a study of blood T cell repertoires in COVID-19. Libraries were prepared by immunoSEQ multiplex PCR; TCRdb keeps only in-frame clonotypes and omits some of them. Seen here are a few hundred thousand clones, over 85% observed once, and the top ten hold roughly 0.87%. Sequencing used peripheral blood. These receptors all come from a man aged 18 to 30 with COVID-19, enrolled during active disease.

The CDR3 region is CASSEDSGGAGELFF. DNA for the CDR3: TGTGCCAGCAGTGAGGATAGCGGGGGGGCCGGGGAGCTGTTTTTT. V and J are TRBV2 and TRBJ2-2; 11 nucleotides align to TRBD2. Germline V CDR1 and CDR2: SNHLY, FYNNEI. The junction had 3 bases not matched to a gene; V was cut back by 3 bases and J by 6 bases. CDR3 length: 15 residues.

The chain combines TRBV7-8 with TRBJ2-2; D is ambiguous. The CDR3 contains 15 residues. The germline CDR1 and CDR2 sequences are SGHVS and FQNEAQ. The germline V and J ends were trimmed by 6 bases and 4 bases, with 15 bases remaining between them. The DNA for the CDR3 is TGTGCCAGCAGGGGCCAGATCGTCGGCACCGGGGAGCTGTTTTTT. The encoded protein is CASRGQIVGTGELFF.

This clone was counted only a few times. This chain connects TRBV30 to TRBJ2-5; perhaps TRBD1 as D (5 bases). The CDR3 runs to 14 residues. Deletions cut 2 bases from V and 3 bases from J, with 13 bases between. Germline V gene lookup returns CDR1 GTSNPN and CDR2 SVGIG (reference sequence). In DNA form, the CDR3 reads TGTGCCTGGAGTAAAGGGGTTGGTAAAGAGACCCAGTACTTC. This gives the protein CAWSKGVGKETQYF.

The rearrangement uses TRBV5-1 and TRBJ1-1; no definite D call. V lost 0 bases to trimming and J lost 5 bases, with 8 bases between them. Germline V gives CDR1 SGHRS, CDR2 YFSETQ. This CDR3 spans 13 amino acids. As DNA, the CDR3 is TGCGCCAGCAGCTTGGACGGGGTAACTGAAGCTTTCTTT. Protein product: CASSLDGVTEAFF.

This chain joins TRBV11-2 and TRBJ1-1; 7 bases are shared with TRBD1. The junction had 10 bases not matched to a gene; V was cut back by 8 bases and J by 1 base. This CDR3 is 15 amino acids long. Germline V CDR1 and CDR2: SGHAT, FQNNGV. CDR3 sequence reads: CASSGTGTENTEAFF. The CDR3 DNA reads TGTGCCAGCTCCGGGACCGGGACAGAGAACACTGAAGCTTTCTTT.

J is TRBJ2-7 and V is TRBV29-1; 7 bases align to TRBD1. The V and J ends lost 7 bases and 4 bases, in that order; junction bases with no gene match: 10. CDR1 and CDR2 (germline): SQVTM, ANQGSEA. There are 13 residues in the CDR3. The CDR3 reads CSAEGQLFYEQYF. CDR3 DNA sequence: TGCAGCGCCGAGGGACAGCTATTTTACGAGCAGTACTTC.

This clone was seen once. The same CDR3 can be traced to other DNA sequences in this sample. The chain recombines TRBV5-1 with TRBJ2-1; D is possibly TRBD1 (7 bases). Germline CDR1 SGHRS, CDR2 YFSETQ. V dropped 0 bases and J dropped 3 bases, with 10 bases sitting between them. The CDR3 is 15 residues long. CDR3 amino acids: CASSLGQGGYNEQFF. The CDR3 nucleotides are TGCGCCAGCAGCTTGGGTCAGGGGGGCTACAATGAGCAGTTCTTC.

V and J are TRBV5-6 and TRBJ1-5; D is uncertain. Trimming shortened V by 1 base and J by 0 bases, and 8 bases separated the two germline ends. This CDR3 is 15 amino acids long. CDR1 and CDR2 (germline): SGHDT, YYEEEE. This chain's CDR3 is CASSLSGNSNQPQHF. The DNA for the CDR3 is TGTGCCAGCAGCTTGAGCGGAAATAGCAATCAGCCCCAGCATTTT.

Written as DNA, the CDR3 is TGTGCCAGCAGCTTGGAGCCCTGGGGGAGGGAACACGAGCAGTACTTC. Its protein product is CASSLEPWGREHEQYF. The chain is built from TRBV5-6 and TRBJ2-7, with 7 positions matching TRBD2. Germline V gene lookup returns CDR1 SGHDT and CDR2 YYEEEE. The CDR3 covers 16 residues. With 0 bases clipped from V and 5 bases from J, the junction kept 11 bases outside the gene matches.

This clone has a single count. The V call is TRBV11-3, the J call TRBJ1-1; D perhaps matches TRBD1 (5 bases). Germline V gives CDR1 SGHNT, CDR2 YENEEA. The V end was cut by 3 bases, the J end by 0 bases, with 14 bases between. This CDR3 is built from 16 residues. The CDR3 nucleotides read TGTGCCAGCAGCTTCGTCGGGGGACGGCTGAACACTGAAGCTTTCTTT. Its protein product is CASSFVGGRLNTEAFF. The whole variable domain, filled in from reference TRBV11-3 and TRBJ1-1, reads EAGVVQSPRYKIIEKKQPVAFWCNPISGHNTLYWYLQNLGQGPELLIRYENEEAVDDSQLPKDRFSAERLKGVDSTLKIQPAELGDSAVYLCASSFVGGRLNTEAFFGQGTRLTVV.

This chain joins TRBV6-1 and TRBJ1-1, with 7 bases matching TRBD1. The CDR3 extends over 13 amino acids. Germline-derived CDR1 and CDR2 are MNHNS and SASEGT. J was trimmed by 3 bases and V by 2 bases; bases with no gene match: 0. The CDR3 DNA sequence: TGTGCCAGCAGTGAACAGGGGGACACTGAAGCTTTCTTT. This translates into CASSEQGDTEAFF.

The CDR3 region has the DNA TGTGCCAGCAGTGTACTAGTGGGTGAGACCCAGTACTTC. Its protein product is CASSVLVGETQYF. This chain links TRBV6-4 with TRBJ2-5; D is perhaps TRBD2 (5 bases). The germline V gene encodes CDR1 MRHNA and CDR2 SNTAGT. The CDR3 consists of 13 residues. Between the trimmed V and J ends, which lost 4 bases and 5 bases, there was a span of 11 bases.

The chain is built from TRBV4-1 and TRBJ2-1, with TRBD2 matching over 8 bases. Trimming removed 4 bases from V and 7 bases from J; junction bases left unmatched: 12. This CDR3 comprises 16 residues. Germline-derived CDR1 and CDR2 are MGHRA and YSYEKL. CDR3 protein: CASSPFGAGGLNEQFF. For the CDR3, the DNA is TGCGCCAGCAGCCCCTTTGGGGCGGGAGGTTTGAATGAGCAGTTCTTC.

The V gene is TRBV6-5, the J gene TRBJ2-4, with no clear D. The V end lost 7 bases, the J end lost 3 bases, and 13 bases lay between the germline ends. The CDR3 extends over 14 amino acids. Germline-derived CDR1 and CDR2 are MNHEY and SVGAGI. CDR3 DNA: TGTGCCAGCAAATTGACAAGCAGCAAAAACATTCAGTACTTC. Translating it yields CASKLTSSKNIQYF.

The rearrangement links TRBV29-1 to TRBJ2-3; 11 nucleotides match TRBD2. From germline, CDR1 is SQVTM and CDR2 ANQGSEA. Germline trimming cut 1 base from V and 2 bases from J; bases unmatched to any gene: 8. The CDR3 is 17 amino acids. The CDR3 DNA sequence: TGCAGCGTTGAAGGACTAGCGGGACCTCCCTCCACAGATACGCAGTATTTT. Its protein product is CSVEGLAGPPSTDTQYF.

The V gene is TRBV7-8, the J gene TRBJ2-1; 16 nucleotides agree with TRBD2. With V trimmed by 1 base and J by 1 base, 7 bases remained unmatched. Germline V gene lookup returns CDR1 SGHVS and CDR2 FQNEAQ. This CDR3 spans 20 amino acids. The CDR3 sequence is CASSLVGTSGGVVSYNEQFF. CDR3 coding DNA: TGTGCCAGCAGCTTAGTAGGGACTAGCGGGGGGGTAGTGTCCTACAATGAGCAGTTCTTC.

V gene TRBV30 combines with J gene TRBJ1-5; D gene uncertain. The CDR3 is 17 amino acids. V shed 0 bases and J shed 0 bases, with 15 bases lying between them. The germline V gene encodes CDR1 GTSNPN and CDR2 SVGIG (reference sequence). In DNA form, the CDR3 reads TGTGCCTGGAGTGTATCTGGAGCCACCCATAGCAATCAGCCCCAGCATTTT. This codes for CAWSVSGATHSNQPQHF.

The genes are TRBV5-1 and TRBJ2-1; the D gene is possibly TRBD2 (5 bases). The CDR3 covers 12 residues. Per the germline V gene, CDR1 is SGHRS and CDR2 is YFSETQ. Trimming pared 5 bases from V and 7 bases from J, leaving 10 bases between. The DNA for the CDR3 is TGCGCCAGCAGGGGAGAAGTTAATGAGCAGTTCTTC. It specifies CASRGEVNEQFF. Combining the CDR3 with reference TRBV5-1 and TRBJ2-1 gives the whole variable domain KAGVTQTPRYLIKTRGQQVTLSCSPISGHRSVSWYQQTPGQGLQFLFEYFSETQRNKGNFPGRFSGRQFSNSRSEMNVSTLELGDSALYLCASRGEVNEQFFGPGTRLTVL.

The CDR3 loop reads CASSQDYSYEQYF. The DNA of the CDR3 is TGCGCCAGCAGCCAAGATTATAGCTACGAGCAGTACTTC. The V gene is TRBV4-1, the J gene TRBJ2-7; D uncertain. This CDR3 contains 13 residues. The V end lost 0 bases, the J end lost 3 bases, and 6 bases lay between the germline ends. From germline, CDR1 is MGHRA and CDR2 YSYEKL.

Details on this clone: Other DNA sequences in this sample translate to the same CDR3. The chain has TRBV18 and TRBJ1-5; no firm D call. This CDR3 has 13 residues. Germline V gene sequence: CDR1 KGHSH, CDR2 LQKENI. Trimming shortened V by 3 bases and J by 0 bases, and 3 bases separated the two germline ends. CDR3 DNA: TGTGCCAGCTCACCCGGTAGCAATCAGCCCCAGCATTTT. Its protein is CASSPGSNQPQHF.

This chain links TRBV5-1 with TRBJ2-2; 7 bases are shared with TRBD1. This CDR3 is 15 amino acids long. V lost 0 bases to trimming and J lost 5 bases; unmatched junction nucleotides: 4. CDR1 and CDR2 from the germline V gene are SGHRS and YFSETQ. The CDR3 sequence: CASSLETGYTGELFF. The CDR3 DNA reads as TGCGCCAGCAGCTTGGAGACAGGGTATACCGGGGAGCTGTTTTTT.

The V and J genes are TRBV6-1 and TRBJ2-6; D gene unclear. This CDR3 spans 15 amino acids. The germline V and J ends were trimmed by 2 bases and 4 bases, with 9 bases remaining between them. Germline V gene lookup returns CDR1 MNHNS and CDR2 SASEGT. The CDR3 reads CASSESLPGANVLTF. CDR3 coding DNA: TGTGCCAGCAGTGAAAGTCTACCCGGGGCCAACGTCCTGACTTTC.

The chain uses TRBV6-5 and TRBJ2-1; no clear D gene. The CDR3 is 11 amino acids. V lost 8 bases and J 5 bases, leaving 7 bases between the germline ends. CDR1 MNHEY and CDR2 SVGAGI come from the germline V gene. Here the CDR3 DNA reads TGTGCCAGCGAGGCCCACAATGAGCAGTTCTTC. Protein: CASEAHNEQFF.

This chain uses TRBV5-1 with TRBJ2-3; 8 bases fit TRBD1. This CDR3 contains 16 residues. Germline lookup yields CDR1 SGHRS and CDR2 YFSETQ. Losses at the gene ends were 4 bases for V and 0 bases for J; bases not matched to a gene: 7. Written as DNA, the CDR3 is TGCGCCAGCAGCCCCTTGACAGGGGTCAGCACAGATACGCAGTATTTT. As protein: CASSPLTGVSTDTQYF.